A selection of T cell receptor beta chains follows, all from one sample in a study of OX40 agonist ivuxolimab in advanced cancers. Clones were read by immunoSEQ multiplex PCR, and TCRdb kept only the in-frame ones, dropping some. The data contain approximately 90,000 clones, approximately 91% of them singletons. The material was CD4+ or CD8+ T cells sorted from blood, obtained in a trial of the OX40 agonist ivuxolimab. The receptor source for this set is an adult with an advanced solid tumor such as melanoma, head and neck, liver or kidney cancer. The CDR3 runs from the conserved cysteine through the conserved F or W. A D gene is named only where the DNA matches it firmly. A clone size is listed for some rows: how often the clone was seen (once, few, many), or a class if it is expanded.

.	TRBV7-2	.	TRBJ2-1	TGTGCCAGCAGCTTATATTTGGGGGGGCCTGGGAATGAGCAGTTCTTC	CASSLYLGGPGNEQFF
TRBD1	TRBV27	.	TRBJ1-5	TGTGCCAGCAGGCCGGGACAGGGTAGGAATCAGCCCCAGCATTTT	CASRPGQGRNQPQHF
TRBD1	TRBV5-4	.	TRBJ1-2	TGTGCCAGCAGCGGCGGACAGGGGGATAACTATGGCTACACCTTC	CASSGGQGDNYGYTF
.	TRBV7-8	.	TRBJ2-1	TGTGCCAGCAGCTTAGCCCATCATAAGGCGGCGGGGATCTACAATGAGCAGTTCTTC	CASSLAHHKAAGIYNEQFF
.	TRBV10-1	.	TRBJ2-2	TGCGCCAGCCGTACCGGGGCGGACACCGGGGAGCTGTTTTTT	CASRTGADTGELFF
TRBD1	TRBV19	.	TRBJ1-2	TGTGCCAGTAGTAACCGGGACAGGATTCTTGGCTACACCTTC	CASSNRDRILGYTF
.	TRBV7-9	.	TRBJ2-3	TGTGCCAGCAGCCGCGGCGACCCGCAGTATTTT	CASSRGDPQYF
TRBD2	TRBV2	.	TRBJ2-2	TGTGCCAGCAGTCCCGCCGGGGGGGTCGGGGAGCTGTTTTTT	CASSPAGGVGELFF
.	TRBV6-1	.	TRBJ1-1	TGTGCCAGCAGCGGGCGGGTAAACACTGAAGCTTTCTTT	CASSGRVNTEAFF
TRBD1	TRBV10-3	.	TRBJ2-6	TGTGCCATACGGGACAGTGACCTCGCTGGGGCCAACGTCCTGACTTTC	CAIRDSDLAGANVLTF
.	TRBV9	.	TRBJ2-1	TGTGCCAGCAGCGGCAGCGGGTTATGGAACAATGAGCAGTTCTTC	CASSGSGLWNNEQFF
.	TRBV15	few	TRBJ1-6	TGTGCCACCCGCGGGGATAATTCACCCCTCCACTTT	CATRGDNSPLHF
.	TRBV7-8	.	TRBJ1-3	TGTGCCAGCAGCTTTTCAGGGTATGGGACTGGAAACACCATATATTTT	CASSFSGYGTGNTIYF
.	TRBV19	.	TRBJ2-7	TGTGCCAGTAGTATAGAGGCAGGGTATCTCAACGAGCAGTACTTC	CASSIEAGYLNEQYF
.	TRBV6-1	.	TRBJ1-1	TGTGCCAGCAGTGAGGTGCCCTTCGAAGCTTTCTTT	CASSEVPFEAFF
.	TRBV6-6	.	TRBJ1-1	TGTGCCAGCAGCCTGACAGGCGGGGGGGCTTTCTTT	CASSLTGGGAFF
TRBD1	TRBV5-1	.	TRBJ2-6	TGCGCCAGCAGCTTCCGGACAGGGATCCTTGGTGGGGCCAACGTCCTGACTTTC	CASSFRTGILGGANVLTF
.	TRBV18	.	TRBJ2-1	TGTGCCAGCTCACCACCCAGCCTAAATTCCTACAATGAGCAGTTCTTC	CASSPPSLNSYNEQFF
.	TRBV5-4	.	TRBJ2-7	TGTGCCAGCCGCCCTTGGGACGCTTCCTACGAGCAGTACTTC	CASRPWDASYEQYF
.	TRBV30	.	TRBJ2-3	TGTGCCTGGGGGGGCACAGATACGCAGTATTTT	CAWGGTDTQYF
.	TRBV19	.	TRBJ1-5	TGTGCCAGTAGTATGGGTCGAGGGCCTTCGTTACCCCAGCATTTT	CASSMGRGPSLPQHF
.	TRBV2	.	TRBJ2-7	TGTGCCAGCTTGGGGTGGGCAGGGCCCTCCTACGAGCAGTACTTC	CASLGWAGPSYEQYF
TRBD2	TRBV5-1	.	TRBJ2-1	TGCGCCAGCAGCCCTCGGAGCGGGGGGGACAATGAGCAGTTCTTC	CASSPRSGGDNEQFF
.	TRBV5-1	once	TRBJ2-3	TGCGCCAGCAGCGGGGGTAGCGTAGGCGGCACAGATACGCAGTATTTT	CASSGGSVGGTDTQYF
TRBD1	TRBV30	.	TRBJ1-4	TGTGCCTGGAGTGTACAGGGGAAACTGTTTTTT	CAWSVQGKLFF
TRBD1	TRBV5-4	.	TRBJ1-1	TGTGCCAGCAGTGGAGGGGGCCTGAACACTGAAGCTTTCTTT	CASSGGGLNTEAFF
.	TRBV18	.	TRBJ1-4	TGTGCCAGCTCACCACGACAGTTTGGTGAAAAACTGTTTTTT	CASSPRQFGEKLFF
.	TRBV9	once	TRBJ1-5	TGTGCCAGCAGCAGATCGGGACTGAGCAATCAGCCCCAGCATTTT	CASSRSGLSNQPQHF
TRBD1	TRBV18	.	TRBJ2-7	TGTGCCAGCTCACCTGCCGGGACAGCTCAGTCCTACGAGCAGTACTTC	CASSPAGTAQSYEQYF
.	TRBV6-5	few	TRBJ2-7	TGTGCCAGCAGTTGGAGGGGGGGCTTGAACGAGCAGTACTTC	CASSWRGGLNEQYF
.	TRBV6-5	.	TRBJ1-1	TGTGCCAGCAGTTACTCGGGGGTCAAGAACACTGAAGCTTTCTTT	CASSYSGVKNTEAFF
.	TRBV19	.	TRBJ1-1	TGTGCCAGTAGTACGGGACCGGGGGCTTTCTTT	CASSTGPGAFF
.	TRBV30	once	TRBJ2-7	TGTGCCTGGAGTCCTCTAACGGCCAGGAACTACGAGCAGTACTTC	CAWSPLTARNYEQYF
TRBD1	TRBV18	.	TRBJ2-1	TGTGCCAGCTCACCACTTCTTTCGGGCAGGGGGCATAGCGAGCAGTTCTTC	CASSPLLSGRGHSEQFF
.	TRBV5-1	.	TRBJ2-7	TGCGCCAGCAGCTTGACAGAAGGCTACGAGCAGTACTTC	CASSLTEGYEQYF
TRBD1	TRBV28	.	TRBJ2-7	TGTGCCAGCAGTTTATGGGACAGGAAGCAGTACTTC	CASSLWDRKQYF
TRBD1	TRBV10-1	.	TRBJ2-2	TGCGCCAGCAGCGCTACGGGACAGTCGAACACCGGGGAGCTGTTTTTT	CASSATGQSNTGELFF
.	TRBV19	.	TRBJ1-1	TGTGCCAGTAGTATACAGGGCACTGAAGCTTTCTTT	CASSIQGTEAFF
.	TRBV30	.	TRBJ2-3	TGTGCCTGGAGTGTAGGAAAGACAGCAGCGCAGTATTTT	CAWSVGKTAAQYF
.	TRBV7-3	few	TRBJ1-6	TGTGCCAGCAGCTTGAGCTCCTATAATTCACCCCTCCACTTT	CASSLSSYNSPLHF
.	TRBV4-3	.	TRBJ2-1	TGCGCCAGCAGCTTGAACTTGATTAATGAGCAGTTCTTC	CASSLNLINEQFF
.	TRBV5-4	.	TRBJ1-2	TGTGCCAGCAGCTTGGCCGTGGGCAGGGGCTATGGCTACACCTTC	CASSLAVGRGYGYTF
.	TRBV6-5	.	TRBJ2-1	TGTGCCAGCAGTTCCAGGGATTACAATGAGCAGTTCTTC	CASSSRDYNEQFF
TRBD2	TRBV19	.	TRBJ2-1	TGTGCCAGTAGTACCCGAGCGGGGGATTACAATGAGCAGTTCTTC	CASSTRAGDYNEQFF